Included here is one T cell receptor (beta chain) sequence, with context. The primer mix had 60 Vbeta and 13 Jbeta primers. Profiling relied on immunoSEQ multiplex PCR, and the TCRdb table lists in-frame clones only, not all of them. This sample yields more than 150,000 clones, of which 82% are seen a single time; more than 1.5% belongs to the top ten. Germline CDR1 is SGHVS and CDR2 is FQNEAQ. The germline V and J ends were trimmed by 1 base and 1 base, with 4 bases remaining between them. CDR3 length: 13 amino acids. This sample was taken from a study of cytomegalovirus exposure and HLA in healthy donors.

V gene TRBV7-8 combines with J gene TRBJ1-2, with D unresolved. The receptor's source is a man in his forties in good health and CMV-seronegative. Sample: PBMCs. The CDR3, as DNA: TGTGCCAGCAGCTTAGGACATAACTATGGCTACACCTTC. Residues: CASSLGHNYGYTF.